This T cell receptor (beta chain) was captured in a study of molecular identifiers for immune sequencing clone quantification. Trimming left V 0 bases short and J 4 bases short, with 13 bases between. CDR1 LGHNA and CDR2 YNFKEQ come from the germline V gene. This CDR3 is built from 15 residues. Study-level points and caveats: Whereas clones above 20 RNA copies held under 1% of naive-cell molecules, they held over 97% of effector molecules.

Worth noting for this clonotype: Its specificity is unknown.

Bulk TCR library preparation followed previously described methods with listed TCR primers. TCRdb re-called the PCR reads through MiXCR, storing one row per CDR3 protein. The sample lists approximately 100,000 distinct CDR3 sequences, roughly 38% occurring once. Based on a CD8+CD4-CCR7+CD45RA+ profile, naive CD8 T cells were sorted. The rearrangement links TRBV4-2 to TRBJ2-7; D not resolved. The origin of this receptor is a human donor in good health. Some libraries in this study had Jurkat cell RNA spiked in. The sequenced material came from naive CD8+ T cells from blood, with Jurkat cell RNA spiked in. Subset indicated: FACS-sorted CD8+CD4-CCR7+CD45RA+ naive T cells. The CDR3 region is CASSQEYGSLYEQYF. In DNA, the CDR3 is TGTGCCAGCAGCCAAGAGTACGGTAGTCTTTACGAGCAGTACTTC.